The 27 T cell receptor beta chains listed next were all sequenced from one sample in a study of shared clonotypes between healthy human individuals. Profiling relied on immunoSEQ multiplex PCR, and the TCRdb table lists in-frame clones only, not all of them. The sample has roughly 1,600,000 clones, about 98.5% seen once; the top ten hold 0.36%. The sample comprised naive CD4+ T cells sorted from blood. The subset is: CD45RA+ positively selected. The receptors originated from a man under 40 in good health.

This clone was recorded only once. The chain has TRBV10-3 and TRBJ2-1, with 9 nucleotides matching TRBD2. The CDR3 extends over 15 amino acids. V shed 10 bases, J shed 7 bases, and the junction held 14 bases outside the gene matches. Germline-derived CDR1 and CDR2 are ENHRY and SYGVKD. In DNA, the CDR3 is TGTGCCACCCAGGGGGTAGCGGGAGTTGGAAATGAGCAGTTCTTC. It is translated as CATQGVAGVGNEQFF.

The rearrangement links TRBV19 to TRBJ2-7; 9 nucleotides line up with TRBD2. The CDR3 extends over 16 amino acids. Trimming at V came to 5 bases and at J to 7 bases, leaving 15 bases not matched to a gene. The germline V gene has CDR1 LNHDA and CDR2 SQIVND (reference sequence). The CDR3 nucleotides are TGTGCCAGTAGTGTCGTAGCGGGACTAGCTTGGGAGGAGCAGTACTTC. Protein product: CASSVVAGLAWEEQYF.

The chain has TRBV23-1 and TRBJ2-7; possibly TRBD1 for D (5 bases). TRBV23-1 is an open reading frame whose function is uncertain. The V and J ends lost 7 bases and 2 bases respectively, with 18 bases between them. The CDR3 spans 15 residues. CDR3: CASIPRNRQTYEQYF. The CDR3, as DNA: TGCGCCAGCATACCGAGGAATAGACAGACCTACGAGCAGTACTTC.

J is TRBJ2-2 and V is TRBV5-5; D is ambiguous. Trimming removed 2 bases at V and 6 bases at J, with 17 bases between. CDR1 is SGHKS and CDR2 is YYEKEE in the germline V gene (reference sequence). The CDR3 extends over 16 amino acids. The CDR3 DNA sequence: TGTGCCAGCAGCTTTACAGCATCGTCCGCCCCCGGGGAGCTGTTTTTT. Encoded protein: CASSFTASSAPGELFF.

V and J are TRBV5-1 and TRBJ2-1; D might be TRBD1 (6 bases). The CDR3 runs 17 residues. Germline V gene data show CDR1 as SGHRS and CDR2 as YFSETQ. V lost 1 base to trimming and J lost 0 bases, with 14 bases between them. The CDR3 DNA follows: TGCGCCAGCAGCTTGAGGGCAGGGGAGAGCTCCTACAATGAGCAGTTCTTC. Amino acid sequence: CASSLRAGESSYNEQFF.

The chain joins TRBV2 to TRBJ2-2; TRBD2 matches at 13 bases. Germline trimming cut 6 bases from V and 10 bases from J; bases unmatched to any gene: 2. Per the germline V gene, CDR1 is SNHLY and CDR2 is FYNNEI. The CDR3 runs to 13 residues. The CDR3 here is CASSGTSGAELFF. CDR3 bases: TGTGCCAGCAGCGGGACTAGCGGGGCGGAGCTGTTTTTT.

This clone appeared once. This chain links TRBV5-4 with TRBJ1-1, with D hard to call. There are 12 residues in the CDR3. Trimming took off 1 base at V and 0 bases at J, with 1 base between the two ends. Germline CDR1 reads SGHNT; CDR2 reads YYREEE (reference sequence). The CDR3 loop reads CASSLLNTEAFF. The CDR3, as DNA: TGTGCCAGCAGCTTGTTGAACACTGAAGCTTTCTTT.

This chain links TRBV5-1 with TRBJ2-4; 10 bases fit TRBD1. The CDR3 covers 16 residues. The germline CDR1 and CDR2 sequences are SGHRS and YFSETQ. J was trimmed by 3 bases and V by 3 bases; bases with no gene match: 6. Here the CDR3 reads CASSSAGTGVKNIQYF. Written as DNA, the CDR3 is TGCGCCAGCAGCTCTGCCGGGACAGGGGTCAAAAACATTCAGTACTTC.

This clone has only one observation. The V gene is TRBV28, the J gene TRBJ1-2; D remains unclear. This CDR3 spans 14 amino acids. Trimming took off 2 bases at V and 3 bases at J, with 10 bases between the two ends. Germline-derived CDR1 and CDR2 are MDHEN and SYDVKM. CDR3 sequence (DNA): TGTGCCAGCAGTTTAGGAGGGTTCGACTATGGCTACACCTTC. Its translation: CASSLGGFDYGYTF.

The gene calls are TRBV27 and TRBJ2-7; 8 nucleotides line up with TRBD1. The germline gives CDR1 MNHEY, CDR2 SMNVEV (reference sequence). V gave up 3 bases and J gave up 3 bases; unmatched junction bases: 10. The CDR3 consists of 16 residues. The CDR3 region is CASSFGPGQGDYEQYF. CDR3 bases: TGTGCCAGCAGTTTCGGACCAGGACAGGGAGACTACGAGCAGTACTTC.

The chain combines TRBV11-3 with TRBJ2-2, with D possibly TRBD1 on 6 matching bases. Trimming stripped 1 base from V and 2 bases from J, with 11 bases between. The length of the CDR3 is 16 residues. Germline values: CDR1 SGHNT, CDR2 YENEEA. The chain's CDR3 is CASSLVWGTNTGELFF. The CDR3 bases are TGTGCCAGCAGCTTAGTATGGGGGACAAACACCGGGGAGCTGTTTTTT.

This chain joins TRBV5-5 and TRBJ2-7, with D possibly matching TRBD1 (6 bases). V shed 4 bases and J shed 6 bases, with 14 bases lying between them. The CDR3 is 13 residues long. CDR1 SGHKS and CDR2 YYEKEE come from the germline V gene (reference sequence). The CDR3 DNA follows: TGTGCCAGCAGCCTACCTACAGGGTTCGAGCAGTACTTC. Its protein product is CASSLPTGFEQYF.

The CDR3 sequence: CASSQVLGMAGELFF. The CDR3 coding sequence is TGCGCCAGCAGCCAAGTGTTGGGAATGGCCGGGGAGCTGTTTTTT. The V gene is TRBV4-3, the J gene TRBJ2-2, with no clear D. The CDR3 sequence is 15 residues long. Germline V gene lookup returns CDR1 LGHNA and CDR2 YSLEER. Trimming stripped 1 base from V and 6 bases from J, with 12 bases between.

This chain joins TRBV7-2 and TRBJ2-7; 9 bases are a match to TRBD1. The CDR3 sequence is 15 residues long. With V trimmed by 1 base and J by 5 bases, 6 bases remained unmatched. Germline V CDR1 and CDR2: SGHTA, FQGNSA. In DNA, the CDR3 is TGTGCCAGCAGCTTAGTGGGACAGGGAATTGACGAGCAGTACTTC. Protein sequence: CASSLVGQGIDEQYF.

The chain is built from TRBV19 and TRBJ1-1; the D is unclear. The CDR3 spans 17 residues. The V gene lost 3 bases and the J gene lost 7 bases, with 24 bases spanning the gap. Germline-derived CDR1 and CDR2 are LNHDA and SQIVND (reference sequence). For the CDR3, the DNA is TGTGCCAGTAGTATGGGAAGCGGCAGTTGGTTATTGAATGAAGCTTTCTTT. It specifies CASSMGSGSWLLNEAFF.

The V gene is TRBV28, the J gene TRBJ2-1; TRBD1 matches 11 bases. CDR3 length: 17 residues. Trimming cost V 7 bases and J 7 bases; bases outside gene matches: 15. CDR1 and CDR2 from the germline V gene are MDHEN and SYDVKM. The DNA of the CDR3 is TGTGCCAGCACCTCTTGGAGAGTGGGGACAGGGGGGAATGAGCAGTTCTTC. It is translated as CASTSWRVGTGGNEQFF.

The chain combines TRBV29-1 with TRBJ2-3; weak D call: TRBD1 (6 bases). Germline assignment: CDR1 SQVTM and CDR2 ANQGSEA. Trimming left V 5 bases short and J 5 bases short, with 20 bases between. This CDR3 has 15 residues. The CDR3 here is CSVLDRMRTEDTQYF. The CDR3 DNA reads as TGCAGCGTTTTGGACAGAATGCGTACGGAAGATACGCAGTATTTT.

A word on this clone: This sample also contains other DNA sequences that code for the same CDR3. CDR3 in DNA: TGTGCCAGCAGCGTAGGTGGGCCCAGCTCCTACAATGAGCAGTTCTTC. Amino acid sequence: CASSVGGPSSYNEQFF. The chain uses TRBV9 and TRBJ2-1; no clear D gene. In germline, CDR1 is SGDLS, CDR2 YYNGEE. Trimming took 0 bases from V and 0 from J, leaving 10 bases between them. The CDR3 is 16 amino acids.

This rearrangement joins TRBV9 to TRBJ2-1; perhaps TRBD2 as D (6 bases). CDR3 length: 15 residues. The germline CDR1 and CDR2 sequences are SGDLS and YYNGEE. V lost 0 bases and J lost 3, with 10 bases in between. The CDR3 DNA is TGTGCCAGCAGCGTAGTTAGCGGAGACTACAATGAGCAGTTCTTC. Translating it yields CASSVVSGDYNEQFF.

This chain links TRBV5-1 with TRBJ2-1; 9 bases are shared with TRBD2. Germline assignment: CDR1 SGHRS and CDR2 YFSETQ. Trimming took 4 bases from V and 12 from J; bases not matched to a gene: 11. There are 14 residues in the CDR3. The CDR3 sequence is CASSVAGAPYGQFF. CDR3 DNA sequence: TGCGCCAGCAGCGTAGCGGGAGCGCCCTACGGGCAGTTCTTC.

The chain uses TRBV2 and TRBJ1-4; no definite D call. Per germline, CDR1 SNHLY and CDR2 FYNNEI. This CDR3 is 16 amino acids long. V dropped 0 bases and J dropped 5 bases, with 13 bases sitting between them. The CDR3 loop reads CASSEALGRGNEKLFF. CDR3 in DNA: TGTGCCAGCAGTGAAGCGCTGGGGAGAGGGAATGAAAAACTGTTTTTT.

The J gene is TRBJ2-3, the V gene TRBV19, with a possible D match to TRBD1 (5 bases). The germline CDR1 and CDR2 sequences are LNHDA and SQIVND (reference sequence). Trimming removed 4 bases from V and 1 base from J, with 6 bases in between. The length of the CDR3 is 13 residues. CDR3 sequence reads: CASSKQGTDTQYF. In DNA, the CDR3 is TGTGCCAGTAGTAAACAGGGCACAGATACGCAGTATTTT.

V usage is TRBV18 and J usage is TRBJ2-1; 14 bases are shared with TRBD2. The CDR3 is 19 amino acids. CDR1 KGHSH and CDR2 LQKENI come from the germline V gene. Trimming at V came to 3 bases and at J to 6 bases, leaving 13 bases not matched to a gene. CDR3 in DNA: TGTGCCAGCTCACCGGGGCTTGGGACTAGCGGGAGTTATCGCAATGAGCAGTTCTTC. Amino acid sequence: CASSPGLGTSGSYRNEQFF.

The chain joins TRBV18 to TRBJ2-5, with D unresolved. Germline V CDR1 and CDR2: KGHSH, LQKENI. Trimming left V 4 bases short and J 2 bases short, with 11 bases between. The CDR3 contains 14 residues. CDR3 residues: CASSLLIEQETQYF. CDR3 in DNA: TGTGCCAGCTCACTACTGATAGAACAAGAGACCCAGTACTTC. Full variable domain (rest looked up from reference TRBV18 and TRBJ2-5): NAGVMQNPRHLVRRRGQEARLRCSPMKGHSHVYWYRQLPEEGLKFMVYLQKENIIDESGMPKERFSAEFPKEGPSILRIQQVVRGDSAAYFCASSLLIEQETQYFGPGTRLLVL.

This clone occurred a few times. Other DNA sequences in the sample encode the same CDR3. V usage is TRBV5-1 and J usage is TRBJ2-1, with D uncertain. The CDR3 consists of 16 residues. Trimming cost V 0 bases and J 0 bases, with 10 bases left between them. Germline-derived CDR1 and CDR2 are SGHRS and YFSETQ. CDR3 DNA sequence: TGCGCCAGCAGCTTGGCCGGGTTAAGCTCCTACAATGAGCAGTTCTTC. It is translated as CASSLAGLSSYNEQFF.

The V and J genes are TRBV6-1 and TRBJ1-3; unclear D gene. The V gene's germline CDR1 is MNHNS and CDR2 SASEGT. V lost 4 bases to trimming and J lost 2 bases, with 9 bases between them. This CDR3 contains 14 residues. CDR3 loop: CASSVSSTGNTIYF. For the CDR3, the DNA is TGTGCCAGCAGTGTAAGCAGCACTGGAAACACCATATATTTT.

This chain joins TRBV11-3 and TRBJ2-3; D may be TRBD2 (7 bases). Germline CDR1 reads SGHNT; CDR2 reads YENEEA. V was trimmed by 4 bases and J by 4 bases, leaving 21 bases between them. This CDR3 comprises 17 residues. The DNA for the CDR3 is TGTGCCAGCAGCTCCACTTGGGGGGCTAGCGGCTCAGATACGCAGTATTTT. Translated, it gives CASSSTWGASGSDTQYF.